This T cell receptor (beta chain) was documented in a study of blood T cell repertoires in COVID-19 (dated by TCRdb to the early 2020s). About the full investigation: Samples from collaborators originated in the United States, Italy and Spain and spanned both the acute and convalescent phases of COVID-19. Sample metadata almost always included a de-identified subject ID, COVID-19 status, age in years and sex. The dataset comprised deeply sampled blood TCRbeta repertoires from subjects exposed to, actively infected with, or recovered from COVID-19. The repertoires were made available in a free public database intended to serve as a resource for research on the immune response to SARS-CoV-2. Where HLA class I and class II types were available, the types were taken from metadata supplied by the sample provider, not from assay-based typing. The samples were drawn from the first 160 participants of the ongoing ImmuneRACE study and from 950 to 1,500 subjects provided by 6 global collaborators. The prospective study material was composed of cDNA or gDNA derived from T cells, B-cell-depleted T cells, or PBMCs.

The CDR1 and CDR2 encoded by the germline V gene are LGHNT and FRNRAP. Deletion took 7 bases off V and 5 bases off J, with a span of 18 bases between the germline ends. From the cysteine up to the phenylalanine, the CDR3 has a length of 15 residues. Here the CDR3 DNA is all that survives: 45 bases in frame from base 1. TCRbeta CDR3 regions were amplified from genomic DNA using the immunoSEQ Assay, a bias-controlled multiplex PCR. In the original analysis: Nucleated cell counts per sample were estimated from amplification of reference gene primers within the assay. To quantify the absolute abundance of each unique TCRbeta CDR3 rearrangement, sequence reads were collapsed and filtered. Productive Simpson clonality was computed per sample as the square root of Simpson's diversity index over productive rearrangements. The immuneACCESS repertoire file appears here via TCRdb, limited to in-frame rearrangements. These files lack a portion of the clones; in checked studies, under half of the deficit traces to unresolved V genes, and the cause of the others is not known. The V and J calls and clone size are taken from that table; D and trimming were inferred from the DNA. The sample data list fewer than 350,000 clones, and 85% to 90% of these were observed just once. The leading ten clones occupy about 4.2% of the sample.

What the work shows at the level of the full study, not this receptor alone: The amount of clinical and demographic metadata varied by source and participant and was provided uncurated.

Comment on this clone: Its antigen has not been determined. The input lacks base qualities; no much larger clone sits a single base away.

Collaborating institutions collected whole blood in K2EDTA tubes following their own protocols. For TCRbeta analysis, collaborator samples were shipped as frozen whole blood, as isolated PBMCs, or as DNA extracted from either sample type. In this chain, TRBV12-5 is recombined with TRBJ2-1, with TRBD1 tentatively as D gene (5 bases match). The source is a man aged 40-49 years with acute or convalescent COVID-19. Input material: peripheral blood. The nucleotide sequence reads TGTGCTAGTGCCCCCCAGGGTAGGTCAAACAATGAGCAGTTCTTC. This codes for CASAPQGRSNNEQFF.